The 27 T cell receptor beta chains below were found in one sample sequenced in a study of OX40 agonist ivuxolimab in advanced cancers. Assay used: immunoSEQ multiplex PCR; TCRdb lists only in-frame clones, some missing. This repertoire shows 38,000 or so clones, 89% found once; its top ten account for over 40%. Sample: CD4+ or CD8+ T cells sorted from blood, taken in a trial of the OX40 agonist ivuxolimab. These receptors all stem from an adult with an advanced solid tumor such as melanoma, head and neck, liver or kidney cancer.

This chain links TRBV7-8 with TRBJ2-5; possibly TRBD1 for D (6 bases). The CDR3 spans 13 residues. CDR1 SGHVS and CDR2 FQNEAQ come from the germline V gene. V dropped 3 bases and J dropped 2 bases, with 7 bases sitting between them. CDR3 amino acids: CASSFQGQETQYF. CDR3 in DNA: TGTGCCAGCAGCTTTCAGGGGCAAGAGACCCAGTACTTC. The full variable domain, rest sourced from reference TRBV7-8 and TRBJ2-5, is GAGVSQSPRYKVAKRGQDVALRCDPISGHVSLFWYQQALGQGPEFLTYFQNEAQLDKSGLPSDRFFAERPEGSVSTLKIQRTQQEDSAVYLCASSFQGQETQYFGPGTRLLVL.

This chain connects TRBV7-9 to TRBJ1-1; maybe TRBD1 (6 bases). Germline V gene lookup returns CDR1 SEHNR and CDR2 FQNEAQ (reference sequence). The V end was cut by 10 bases, the J end by 7 bases, with 10 bases between. The CDR3 runs to 10 residues. The CDR3 protein is CAIRGNEAFF. The CDR3 bases are TGTGCCATCAGGGGTAATGAAGCTTTCTTT.

This clone was counted a single time. This chain connects TRBV9 to TRBJ1-4, with D possibly TRBD1 on 5 matching bases. Germline V lookup: CDR1 SGDLS, CDR2 YYNGEE. The V end lost 2 bases, the J end lost 6 bases, and 11 bases lay between the germline ends. This CDR3 is 14 amino acids long. The CDR3 coding sequence is TGTGCCAGCAGCGTTGACAGTACCCATGAAAAACTGTTTTTT. Translation gives CASSVDSTHEKLFF.

The chain couples TRBV7-2 to TRBJ1-1; maybe TRBD1 (6 bases). V lost 4 bases to trimming and J lost 0 bases, with 18 bases between them. Germline CDR1 is SGHTA and CDR2 is FQGNSA. The CDR3 extends over 17 amino acids. CDR3 amino acids: CASSSLVSGQMNTEAFF. The CDR3 bases are TGTGCCAGCAGCTCTCTAGTATCCGGACAGATGAACACTGAAGCTTTCTTT.

This chain links TRBV7-6 with TRBJ2-5; D unresolved. The germline V and J ends were trimmed by 2 bases and 1 base, with 8 bases remaining between them. Germline CDR1 SGHVS, CDR2 FNYEAQ. CDR3 size: 14 residues. Here the CDR3 DNA reads TGTGCCAGCAGCTTAAGTCTTTTCCAAGAGACCCAGTACTTC. Translation: CASSLSLFQETQYF.

This rearrangement joins TRBV29-1 to TRBJ2-3; 10 bases fit TRBD2. Germline-derived CDR1 and CDR2 are SQVTM and ANQGSEA. Germline trimming cut 3 bases from V and 6 bases from J; bases unmatched to any gene: 12. The CDR3 has 16 residues. CDR3 bases: TGCAGCGTTGACCAGCTAGCGGGGGATCTCGTGGATACGCAGTATTTT. Residues: CSVDQLAGDLVDTQYF.

In its sample, this clone was seen a few times. The rearrangement links TRBV19 to TRBJ2-7; 14 nucleotides match TRBD2. V was clipped by 3 bases and J by 3 bases; unmatched bases: 4. The CDR3 runs to 16 residues. Germline V gene sequence: CDR1 LNHDA, CDR2 SQIVND (reference sequence). The CDR3 DNA reads TGTGCCAGTAGTATTGGACTAGCGGGGGGTTACTACGAGCAGTACTTC. Translated: CASSIGLAGGYYEQYF.

The rearrangement links TRBV7-2 to TRBJ2-5, with TRBD1 identical over 7 bases. V shed 6 bases and J 4 bases; nucleotides not matched to a gene: 5. In germline, CDR1 is SGHTA, CDR2 FQGNSA. This CDR3 is built from 13 residues. CDR3: CASSKGAGETQYF. The CDR3 DNA is TGTGCCAGCAGTAAGGGGGCGGGAGAGACCCAGTACTTC.

The genes are TRBV2 and TRBJ2-3; 7 nucleotides agree with TRBD1. Germline lookup yields CDR1 SNHLY and CDR2 FYNNEI. The CDR3 totals 13 residues. V dropped 6 bases and J dropped 4; count of bases not matched to a gene: 4. CDR3 sequence reads: CASRTGQADTQYF. CDR3 nucleotide sequence: TGTGCCAGCAGGACAGGGCAGGCAGATACGCAGTATTTT.

The chain is built from TRBV27 and TRBJ1-1, with D unclear. Trimming stripped 4 bases from V and 1 base from J, with 7 bases between. In germline, CDR1 is MNHEY, CDR2 SMNVEV (reference sequence). CDR3 length: 13 residues. Here the CDR3 reads CASSSRANTEAFF. DNA of the CDR3: TGTGCCAGCAGTTCCCGGGCGAACACTGAAGCTTTCTTT.

This clone was seen just once. The V and J genes are TRBV27 and TRBJ2-7; 12 nucleotides match TRBD2. Germline V gene data show CDR1 as MNHEY and CDR2 as SMNVEV (reference sequence). Trimming at V came to 5 bases and at J to 3 bases, leaving 5 bases not matched to a gene. This CDR3 region has 15 residues. The CDR3, as DNA: TGTGCCAGCAGTCCACCGGGACTAGCGGGCTACGAGCAGTACTTC. This sequence encodes CASSPPGLAGYEQYF.

The chain is built from TRBV30 and TRBJ1-1; D is uncertain. The CDR3 covers 13 residues. Germline lookup yields CDR1 GTSNPN and CDR2 SVGIG (reference sequence). V gave up 8 bases and J gave up 4 bases, with 17 bases separating them. CDR3 region: CALRALERTEAFF. The CDR3 DNA is TGTGCCCTGCGGGCCCTAGAACGCACTGAAGCTTTCTTT.

This chain connects TRBV9 to TRBJ1-1; tentatively, D is TRBD1 (6 bases). The ends were cut back, 4 bases at V and 6 bases at J, with 13 bases in the middle. CDR3 length: 13 residues. In germline, CDR1 is SGDLS, CDR2 YYNGEE. For the CDR3, the DNA is TGTGCCAGCAGCACCAACAGGGAACCTGAAGCTTTCTTT. This translates into CASSTNREPEAFF.

The rearrangement links TRBV27 to TRBJ1-5; no clear D gene. Trimming pared 3 bases from V and 4 bases from J, leaving 7 bases between. This CDR3 region has 13 residues. Germline CDR1 and CDR2: MNHEY and SMNVEV (reference sequence). The CDR3 spells CASSFAGNQPQHF. CDR3 bases: TGTGCCAGCAGTTTCGCCGGGAATCAGCCCCAGCATTTT.

The CDR3: CASSPGLENEQYF. In DNA, the CDR3 is TGTGCCAGCAGCCCTGGACTAGAAAACGAGCAGTACTTC. The chain recombines TRBV11-2 with TRBJ2-7, with 7 positions matching TRBD2. Germline CDR1 is SGHAT and CDR2 is FQNNGV. V gave up 5 bases and J gave up 5 bases; unmatched junction bases: 6. CDR3 length equals 13 residues.

The gene calls are TRBV29-1 and TRBJ2-7; perhaps TRBD1 as D (5 bases). Germline CDR1 reads SQVTM; CDR2 reads ANQGSEA. The CDR3 has 13 residues. V shed 5 bases and J shed 1 base, with 12 bases lying between them. The CDR3 region is CSVRTPKSYEQYF. The CDR3 bases are TGCAGCGTTCGGACACCGAAATCCTACGAGCAGTACTTC.

A single count supports this clone. V usage is TRBV6-5 and J usage is TRBJ1-2, with 11 bases that match TRBD1. The trim removed 4 bases at V and 5 bases at J, leaving 3 bases unmatched. This CDR3 contains 14 residues. Looked up from germline, CDR1 is MNHEY and CDR2 is SVGAGI. As DNA, the CDR3 is TGTGCCAGCAGTTGGACAGGGGGCGCATATGGCTACACCTTC. Its translation is CASSWTGGAYGYTF.

The genes are TRBV9 and TRBJ1-4; a possible D gene is TRBD1 (5 bases). The CDR3 runs to 18 residues. The V end was cut by 0 bases, the J end by 4 bases, with 19 bases between. Looked up from germline, CDR1 is SGDLS and CDR2 is YYNGEE. The CDR3 region is CASSVARGGTGNNEKLFF. The CDR3 DNA is TGTGCCAGCAGCGTAGCTCGGGGGGGGACCGGTAATAATGAAAAACTGTTTTTT.

The J gene is TRBJ2-1, the V gene TRBV4-3, with D possibly matching TRBD1 (5 bases). The V gene lost 0 bases and the J gene lost 6 bases, with 12 bases spanning the gap. The CDR3 has 15 amino acids. Germline V gives CDR1 LGHNA, CDR2 YSLEER. The CDR3 DNA follows: TGCGCCAGCAGCCAAGATGGTATAGGGGTCAATGAGCAGTTCTTC. It translates to CASSQDGIGVNEQFF.

The chain recombines TRBV29-1 with TRBJ1-1; D not resolved. From germline, CDR1 is SQVTM and CDR2 ANQGSEA. This CDR3 comprises 10 residues. V was cut by 5 bases and J by 6 bases, with 7 bases left in between. The CDR3 sequence: CSVLTAEAFF. CDR3 nucleotides: TGCAGCGTTCTTACTGCTGAAGCTTTCTTT. Looking up the rest from reference TRBV29-1 and TRBJ1-1 gives the full variable domain: SAVISQKPSRDICQRGTSLTIQCQVDSQVTMMFWYRQQPGQSLTLIATANQGSEATYESGFVIDKFPISRPNLTFSTLTVSNMSPEDSSIYLCSVLTAEAFFGQGTRLTVV.

This chain connects TRBV5-6 to TRBJ1-2; D unclear. From germline, CDR1 is SGHDT and CDR2 YYEEEE. V was pared by 0 bases and J by 5 bases, with 8 bases between. The CDR3 length is 13 residues. CDR3 sequence reads: CASSLADWYGYTF. The DNA of the CDR3 is TGTGCCAGCAGCTTGGCGGATTGGTATGGCTACACCTTC.

The chain carries TRBV7-2 and TRBJ1-5; possible D gene TRBD1, 5 bases. V was clipped by 1 base and J by 3 bases, with 10 bases between them. Germline V CDR1 and CDR2: SGHTA, FQGNSA. This CDR3 spans 15 amino acids. Written as DNA, the CDR3 is TGTGCCAGCAGCTTAGAACCAGGGTTCAATCAGCCCCAGCATTTT. This sequence encodes CASSLEPGFNQPQHF.

The chain couples TRBV2 to TRBJ1-2; D remains unclear. CDR1 SNHLY and CDR2 FYNNEI come from the germline V gene. Trimming cost V 4 bases and J 2 bases, with 8 bases left between them. The CDR3 runs to 13 residues. The CDR3 DNA reads TGTGCCAGCAGTGGGTTGACCAACTATGGCTACACCTTC. Translation: CASSGLTNYGYTF.

The chain links TRBV4-1 to TRBJ2-5; possibly TRBD1 or TRBD2 for D (5 bases each). Germline CDR1 reads MGHRA; CDR2 reads YSYEKL. The CDR3 has 14 amino acids. The V and J ends lost 0 bases and 5 bases respectively, with 10 bases between them. The CDR3, as DNA: TGCGCCAGCAGCCAAGAAGAGGGGTGGGAGACCCAGTACTTC. It specifies CASSQEEGWETQYF.

In this sample, this clone turned up a few times. The CDR3: CASRPEQGYYGYTF. The DNA for the CDR3 is TGTGCCAGTAGACCCGAACAGGGATACTATGGCTACACCTTC. The rearrangement uses TRBV19 and TRBJ1-2; a possible D gene is TRBD1 (6 bases). The CDR3 totals 14 residues. Trimming took off 6 bases at V and 3 bases at J, with 14 bases between the two ends. From germline, CDR1 is LNHDA and CDR2 SQIVND (reference sequence). Using reference TRBV19 and TRBJ1-2 for the parts outside the CDR3, the full variable domain is DGGITQSPKYLFRKEGQNVTLSCEQNLNHDAMYWYRQDPGQGLRLIYYSQIVNDFQKGDIAEGYSVSREKKESFPLTVTSAQKNPTAFYLCASRPEQGYYGYTFGSGTRLTVV.

V usage is TRBV18 and J usage is TRBJ2-5; possibly TRBD1 for D (7 bases). Between the trimmed V and J ends, which lost 2 bases and 5 bases, there was a span of 15 bases. CDR3 length equals 15 residues. Germline V gives CDR1 KGHSH, CDR2 LQKENI. CDR3 sequence (DNA): TGTGCCAGCTCACCAACTCAGGGGGAGGTTGAGACCCAGTACTTC. This gives the protein CASSPTQGEVETQYF.

The table lists this clone with a count of one. Its ends do not fully match the called genes, so a read error is possible. The chain joins TRBV7-3 to TRBJ2-5, with a possible D match to TRBD1 (6 bases). Germline assignment: CDR1 SGHTA and CDR2 FQGTGA. CDR3 length: 11 amino acids. CDR3 residues: CASILPGQKNF. The CDR3 coding sequence is TGTGCCAGCATCCTCCCTGGACAGAAGAACTTC.